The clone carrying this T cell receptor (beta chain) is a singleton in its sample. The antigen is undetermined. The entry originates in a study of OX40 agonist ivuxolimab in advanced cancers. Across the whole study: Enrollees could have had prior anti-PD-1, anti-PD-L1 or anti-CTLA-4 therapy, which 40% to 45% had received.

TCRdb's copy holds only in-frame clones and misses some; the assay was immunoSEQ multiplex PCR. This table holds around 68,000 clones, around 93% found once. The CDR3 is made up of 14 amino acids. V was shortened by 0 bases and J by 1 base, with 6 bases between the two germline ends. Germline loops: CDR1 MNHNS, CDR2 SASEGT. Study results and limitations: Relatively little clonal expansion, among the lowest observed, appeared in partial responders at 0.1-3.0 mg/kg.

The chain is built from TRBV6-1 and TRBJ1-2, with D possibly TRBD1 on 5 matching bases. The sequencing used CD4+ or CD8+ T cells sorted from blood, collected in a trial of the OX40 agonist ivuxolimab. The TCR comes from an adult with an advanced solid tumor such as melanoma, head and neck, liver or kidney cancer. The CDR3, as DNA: TGTGCCAGCAGTGAAGCGACAGATAACTATGGCTACACCTTC. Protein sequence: CASSEATDNYGYTF.